Following are 7 T cell receptor beta chains from one sample sequenced in a study of blood T cell repertoires in COVID-19. Method: immunoSEQ multiplex PCR; TCRdb's copy keeps in-frame clones and lacks some. Seen here are tens of thousands of clones, roughly 88% observed once, and the top ten hold approximately 25%. The sequenced sample was peripheral blood. The source is a man aged 60 to 69 with acute or convalescent COVID-19.

The chain combines TRBV7-3 with TRBJ2-7; TRBD1 aligns across 11 bases. Germline assignment: CDR1 SGHTA and CDR2 FQGTGA. This CDR3 has 19 residues. With V trimmed by 1 base and J by 2 bases, 13 bases remained unmatched. The CDR3 bases are TGTGCCAGCAGCTTAATAAATGCCGGACCGGGACAGGGGGCCTACGAGCAGTACTTC. Protein product: CASSLINAGPGQGAYEQYF.

This chain joins TRBV6-2 or TRBV6-3 and TRBJ2-7; 8 nucleotides line up with TRBD1. In germline, CDR1 is MNHEY, CDR2 SVGEGT. The CDR3 totals 13 residues. J lost 3 bases, V lost 2 bases, and 0 bases had no gene match. This CDR3 reads CASSYDRGYEQYF. The CDR3 nucleotides are TGTGCCAGCAGTTACGACAGGGGCTACGAGCAGTACTTC.

This chain's CDR3 is CATSRDLGGQGTGWTQYF. For the CDR3, the DNA is TGTGCCACCAGCAGAGACCTAGGGGGACAGGGGACCGGATGGACCCAGTACTTC. The rearrangement uses TRBV15 and TRBJ2-5; 10 positions match TRBD1. CDR1 LNHNV and CDR2 YYDKDF come from the germline V gene (reference sequence). After removal of 0 bases from V and 7 bases from J, the junction contained 14 bases not matched to a gene. The CDR3 runs to 18 residues.

This sequence joins TRBV18 and TRBJ2-5, with TRBD1 matching over 8 bases. Trimming at V came to 2 bases and at J to 2 bases, leaving 4 bases not matched to a gene. CDR1 and CDR2 (germline): KGHSH, LQKENI. The CDR3 is made up of 15 amino acids. The CDR3 protein is CASSPSRTGQETQYF. The CDR3 DNA is TGTGCCAGCTCACCATCTAGGACAGGGCAAGAGACCCAGTACTTC.

The CDR3 region is CASSPGGQGTEAFF. CDR3 sequence (DNA): TGTGCCAGCAGTCCCGGGGGGCAAGGCACTGAAGCTTTCTTT. V is TRBV5-4 and J is TRBJ1-1; possible D gene TRBD1, 6 bases. The CDR3 is 14 amino acids. The V end lost 5 bases, the J end lost 4 bases, and 15 bases lay between the germline ends. Looked up from germline, CDR1 is SGHNT and CDR2 is YYREEE (reference sequence).

This chain joins TRBV11-2 and TRBJ2-3; TRBD2 matches at 8 bases. The junction had 3 bases not matched to a gene; V was cut back by 2 bases and J by 2 bases. The germline V gene encodes CDR1 SGHAT and CDR2 FQNNGV. The CDR3 contains 15 residues. The CDR3 here is CASSLTGGDTDTQYF. The CDR3 DNA is TGTGCCAGCAGCTTAACCGGGGGGGACACAGATACGCAGTATTTT.

V is TRBV27 and J is TRBJ1-1; maybe TRBD1 (6 bases). This CDR3 spans 16 amino acids. Trimming stripped 4 bases from V and 1 base from J, with 16 bases between. Germline V gene lookup returns CDR1 MNHEY and CDR2 SMNVEV (reference sequence). The CDR3 sequence is CASSSRGIFRNTEAFF. As DNA, the CDR3 is TGTGCCAGCAGTTCCAGGGGCATTTTTAGGAACACTGAAGCTTTCTTT.